This T cell receptor beta chain was documented in a study of T-cell memory formation after mild COVID-19. Background on the study: Most TCR clusters belonged to a single donor. Overall study findings and caveats: A second wave expanding day 15 to 37 was CD4+-biased; contracting clones were balanced. CD4+ contracting clones were found mainly in CM and EM, and CD8+ ones in EMRA.

A word on this clonotype: Its antigen is not identified.

TCRdb itself ran the 5' RACE reads through MiXCR, one entry per CDR3 protein. The sample lists 200,000 or so distinct CDR3 sequences, over 9% occurring once. Sample: PBMCs or a T cell subset sorted from them (not recorded which). The TCR originated in a man younger than 30 who had mild COVID-19 (a few samples of this study predate the infection). Cell type and time point are not known.

CDR3 DNA sequence: TGTGCCAGCAGCTCCCGGAATTCCTACGAGCAGTACTTC. Protein: CASSSRNSYEQYF. The chain joins TRBV11-3 to TRBJ2-7; D gene unclear. CDR3 length: 13 amino acids. Germline-derived CDR1 and CDR2 are SGHNT and YENEEA. With 4 bases removed from V and 1 base from J, the gap between germline ends came to 8 bases.